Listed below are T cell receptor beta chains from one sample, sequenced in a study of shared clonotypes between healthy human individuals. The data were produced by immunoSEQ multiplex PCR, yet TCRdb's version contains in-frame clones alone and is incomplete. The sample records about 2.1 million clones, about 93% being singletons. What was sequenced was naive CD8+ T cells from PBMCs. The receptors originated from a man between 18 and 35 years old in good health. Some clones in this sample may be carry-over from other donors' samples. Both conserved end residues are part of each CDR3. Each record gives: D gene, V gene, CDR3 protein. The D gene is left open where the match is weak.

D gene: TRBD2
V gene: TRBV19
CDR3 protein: CASSGPSGTGTYNEQFF

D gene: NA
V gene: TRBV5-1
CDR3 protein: CASKLTGGHEAFF

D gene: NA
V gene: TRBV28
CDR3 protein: CASSPWTENTEAFF

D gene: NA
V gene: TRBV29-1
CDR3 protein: CSALLHRSYGYTF

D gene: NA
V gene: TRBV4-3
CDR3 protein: CASSQDWGTPSYEQYF

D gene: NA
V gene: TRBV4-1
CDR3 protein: CASSQGGDEAFF

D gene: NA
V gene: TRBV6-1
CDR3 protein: CASSELGLGGANVLTF

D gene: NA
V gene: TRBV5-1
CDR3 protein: CASSLGGAAEAFF

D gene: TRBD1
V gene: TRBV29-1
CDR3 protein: CSVDRGRRETQYF

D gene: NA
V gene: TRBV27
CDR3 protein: CASSLTGYHEPQHF

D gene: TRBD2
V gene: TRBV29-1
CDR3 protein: CSVVFWLAAKSSYNEQFF

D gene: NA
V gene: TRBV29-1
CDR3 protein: CSVEGPQHTDTQYF

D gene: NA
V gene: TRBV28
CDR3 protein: CASSFYIGREQYF

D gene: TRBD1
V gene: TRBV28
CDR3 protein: CASSLSSHRGDNTDTQYF

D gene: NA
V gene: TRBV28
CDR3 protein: CASSPGETQYF

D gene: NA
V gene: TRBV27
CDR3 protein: CASSFRQFGYEQYF

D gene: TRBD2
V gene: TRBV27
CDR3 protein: CASDRAGGFGEQFF

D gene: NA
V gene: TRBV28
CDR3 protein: CASSLRATADHGYTF

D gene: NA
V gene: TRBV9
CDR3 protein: CASSASGKNIQYF

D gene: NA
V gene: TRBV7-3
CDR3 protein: CASSLLQSSYNEQFF

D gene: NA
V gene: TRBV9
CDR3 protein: CASSAEDTQYF

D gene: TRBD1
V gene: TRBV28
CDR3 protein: CASTPVEGAYGYTF

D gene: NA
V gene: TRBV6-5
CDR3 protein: CASGESGSGANVLTF

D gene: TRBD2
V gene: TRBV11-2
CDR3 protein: CASSRGGGNEQYF